The clone carrying this T cell receptor (beta chain) occurred a few times. V was trimmed by 7 bases and J by 5 bases, leaving 17 bases between them. This CDR3 region has 14 residues. Germline loops: CDR1 MNHEY, CDR2 SVGAGI. The record originates from a study of early T cells in non-severe SARS-CoV-2 infection. In the study overall: The authors sequenced bulk RNA from unsorted whole blood, leaving chains unpaired.

TCRdb re-derived calls from the 5' RACE reads in MiXCR, one entry per CDR3 protein. This sample has 64,000 or so distinct CDR3 sequences, with approximately 14% found just once. The J gene is TRBJ2-5, the V gene TRBV6-5; no reliable D call. The sequencing sample was made of whole blood. The clonotype comes from an adult who was a healthcare worker with PCR-confirmed SARS-CoV-2 infection or an uninfected control (not recorded which). CDR3 in DNA: TGTGCCAGCAACCACCCGAGCCTAGGGGAGACCCAGTACTTC. Residues: CASNHPSLGETQYF.